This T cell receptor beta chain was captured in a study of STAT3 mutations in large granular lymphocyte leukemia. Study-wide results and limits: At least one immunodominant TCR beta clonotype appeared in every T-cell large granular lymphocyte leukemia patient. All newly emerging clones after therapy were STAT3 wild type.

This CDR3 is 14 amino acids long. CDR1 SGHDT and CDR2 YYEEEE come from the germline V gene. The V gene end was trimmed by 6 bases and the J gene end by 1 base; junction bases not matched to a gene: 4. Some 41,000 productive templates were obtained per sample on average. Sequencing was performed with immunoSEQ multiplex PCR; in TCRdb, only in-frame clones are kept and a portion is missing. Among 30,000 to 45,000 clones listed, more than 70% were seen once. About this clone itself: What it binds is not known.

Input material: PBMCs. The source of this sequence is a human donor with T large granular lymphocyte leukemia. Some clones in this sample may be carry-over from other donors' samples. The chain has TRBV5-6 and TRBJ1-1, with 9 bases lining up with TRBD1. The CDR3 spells CASNGQGRNTEAFF. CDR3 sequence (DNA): TGTGCCAGCAACGGACAGGGGAGGAACACTGAAGCTTTCTTT.